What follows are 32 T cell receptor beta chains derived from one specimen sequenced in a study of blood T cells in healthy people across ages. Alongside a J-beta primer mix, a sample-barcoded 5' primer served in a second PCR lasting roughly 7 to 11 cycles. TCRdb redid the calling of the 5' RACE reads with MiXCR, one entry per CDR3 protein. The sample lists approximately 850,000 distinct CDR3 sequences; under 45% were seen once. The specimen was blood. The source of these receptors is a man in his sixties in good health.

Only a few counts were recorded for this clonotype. The CDR3 region has the DNA TGTGCCAGCAGCTTAGAGACAGCGCAGGTCTACGAGCAGTACTTC. It yields the protein CASSLETAQVYEQYF. This sequence joins TRBV11-2 and TRBJ2-7; TRBD1 is a possible D gene (5 bases). V was clipped by 0 bases and J by 3 bases, with 12 bases between them. The CDR3 loop spans 15 amino acids. The germline CDR1 and CDR2 sequences are SGHAT and FQNNGV.

The CDR3 protein is CASRLGTDHTEAFF. Written as DNA, the CDR3 is TGTGCCAGCAGGCTAGGGACGGACCACACTGAAGCTTTCTTT. The chain carries TRBV7-9 and TRBJ1-1, with D possibly matching TRBD1 (5 bases). V gave up 6 bases and J gave up 3 bases, with 14 bases separating them. The length of the CDR3 is 14 residues. From germline, CDR1 is SEHNR and CDR2 FQNEAQ (reference sequence).

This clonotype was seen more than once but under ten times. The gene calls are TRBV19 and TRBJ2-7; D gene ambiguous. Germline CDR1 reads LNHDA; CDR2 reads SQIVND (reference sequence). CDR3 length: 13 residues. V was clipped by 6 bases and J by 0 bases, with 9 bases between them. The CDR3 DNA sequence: TGTGCCAGTAGGTTTTCGAGCTCCTACGAGCAGTACTTC. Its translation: CASRFSSSYEQYF.

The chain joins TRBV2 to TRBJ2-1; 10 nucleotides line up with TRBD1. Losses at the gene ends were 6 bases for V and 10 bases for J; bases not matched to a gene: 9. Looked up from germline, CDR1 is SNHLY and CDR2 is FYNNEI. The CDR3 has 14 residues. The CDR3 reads CASRAGTGDREQFF. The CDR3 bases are TGTGCCAGCAGAGCCGGGACAGGGGATCGCGAGCAGTTCTTC.

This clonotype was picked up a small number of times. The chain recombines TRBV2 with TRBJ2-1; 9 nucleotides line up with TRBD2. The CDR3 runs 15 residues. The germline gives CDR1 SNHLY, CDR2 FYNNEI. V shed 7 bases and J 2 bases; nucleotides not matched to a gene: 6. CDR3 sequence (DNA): TGTGCCAGCATGGAGGCGGGGGGGGCCTACAATGAGCAGTTCTTC. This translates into CASMEAGGAYNEQFF.

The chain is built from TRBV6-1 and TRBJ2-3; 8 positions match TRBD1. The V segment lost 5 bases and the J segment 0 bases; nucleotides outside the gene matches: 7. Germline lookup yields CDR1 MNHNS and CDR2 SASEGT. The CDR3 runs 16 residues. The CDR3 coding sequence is TGTGCCAGCAGTTTCATACAGGGGGTTAGCACAGATACGCAGTATTTT. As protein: CASSFIQGVSTDTQYF.

CDR3 sequence reads: CASSLAAPGLAGQETQYF. The CDR3 bases are TGCGCCAGCAGCTTGGCGGCTCCGGGACTAGCGGGACAAGAGACCCAGTACTTC. The chain carries TRBV5-1 and TRBJ2-5; 13 nucleotides line up with TRBD2. The CDR3 runs 18 residues. V dropped 0 bases and J dropped 2; count of bases not matched to a gene: 7. Germline loops: CDR1 SGHRS, CDR2 YFSETQ.

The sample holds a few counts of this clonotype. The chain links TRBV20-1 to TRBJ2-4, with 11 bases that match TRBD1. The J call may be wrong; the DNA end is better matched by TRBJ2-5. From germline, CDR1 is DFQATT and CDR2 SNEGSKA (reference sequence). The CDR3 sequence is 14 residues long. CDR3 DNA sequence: TGCAGTGCTCCCGGGACAGGGGGTGTCGAGACCCAGTACTTC. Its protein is CSAPGTGGVETQYF.

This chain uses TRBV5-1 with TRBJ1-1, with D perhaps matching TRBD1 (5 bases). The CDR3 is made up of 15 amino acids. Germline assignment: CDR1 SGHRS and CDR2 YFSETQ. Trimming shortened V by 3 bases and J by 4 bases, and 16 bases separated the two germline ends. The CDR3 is CASSSWGREATEAFF. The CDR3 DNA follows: TGCGCCAGCAGCTCCTGGGGCAGGGAGGCCACTGAAGCTTTCTTT.

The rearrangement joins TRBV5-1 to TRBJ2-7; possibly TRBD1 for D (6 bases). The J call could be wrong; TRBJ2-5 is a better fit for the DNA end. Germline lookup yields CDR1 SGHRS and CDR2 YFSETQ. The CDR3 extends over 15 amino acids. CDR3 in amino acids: CASSPDAGTSETQYF. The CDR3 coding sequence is TGCGCCAGCAGCCCGGATGCCGGGACATCTGAGACCCAGTACTTC.

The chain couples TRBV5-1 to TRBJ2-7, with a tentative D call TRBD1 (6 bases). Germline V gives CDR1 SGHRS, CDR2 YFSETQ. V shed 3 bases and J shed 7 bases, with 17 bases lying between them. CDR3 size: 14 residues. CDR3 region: CASSSGHPMGEQYF. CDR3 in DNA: TGCGCCAGCAGCTCGGGACATCCGATGGGGGAGCAGTACTTC. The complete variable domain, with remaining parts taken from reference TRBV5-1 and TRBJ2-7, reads KAGVTQTPRYLIKTRGQQVTLSCSPISGHRSVSWYQQTPGQGLQFLFEYFSETQRNKGNFPGRFSGRQFSNSRSEMNVSTLELGDSALYLCASSSGHPMGEQYFGPGTRLTVT.

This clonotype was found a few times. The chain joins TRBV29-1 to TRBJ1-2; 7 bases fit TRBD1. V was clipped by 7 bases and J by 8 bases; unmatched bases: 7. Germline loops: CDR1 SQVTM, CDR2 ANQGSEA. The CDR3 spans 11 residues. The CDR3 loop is CSGRQGAGYTF. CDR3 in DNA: TGCAGCGGAAGACAGGGCGCCGGCTACACCTTC.

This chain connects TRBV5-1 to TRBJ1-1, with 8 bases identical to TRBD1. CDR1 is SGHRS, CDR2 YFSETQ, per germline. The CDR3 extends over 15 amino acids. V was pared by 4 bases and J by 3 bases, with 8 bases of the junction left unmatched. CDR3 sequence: CASSLRTGLDTEAFF. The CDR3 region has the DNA TGCGCCAGCAGCCTTCGGACAGGGCTGGACACTGAAGCTTTCTTT.

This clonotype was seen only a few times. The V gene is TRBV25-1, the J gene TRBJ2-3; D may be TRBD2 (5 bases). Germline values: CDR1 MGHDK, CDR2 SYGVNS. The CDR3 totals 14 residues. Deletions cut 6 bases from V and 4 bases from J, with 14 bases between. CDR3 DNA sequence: TGTGCCAGCAGCGGCCCGGGATGGGCAGATACGCAGTATTTT. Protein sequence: CASSGPGWADTQYF.

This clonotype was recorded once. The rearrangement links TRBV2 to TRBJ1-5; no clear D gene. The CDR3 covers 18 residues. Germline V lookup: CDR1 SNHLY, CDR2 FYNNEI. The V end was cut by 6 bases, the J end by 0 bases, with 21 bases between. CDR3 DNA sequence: TGTGCCAGCAGGGATATACGTTGGGCAGACGATAGCAATCAGCCCCAGCATTTT. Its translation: CASRDIRWADDSNQPQHF. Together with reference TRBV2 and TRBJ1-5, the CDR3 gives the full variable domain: EPEVTQTPSHQVTQMGQEVILRCVPISNHLYFYWYRQILGQKVEFLVSFYNNEISEKSEIFDDQFSVERPDGSNFTLKIRSTKLEDSAMYFCASRDIRWADDSNQPQHFGDGTRLSIL.

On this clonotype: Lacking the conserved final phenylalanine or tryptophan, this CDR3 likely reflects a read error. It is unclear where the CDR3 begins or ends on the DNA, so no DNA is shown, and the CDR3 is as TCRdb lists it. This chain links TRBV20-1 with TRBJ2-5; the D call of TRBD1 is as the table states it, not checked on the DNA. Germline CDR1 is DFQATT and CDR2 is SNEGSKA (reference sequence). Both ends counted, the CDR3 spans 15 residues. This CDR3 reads CSARGRTAKSYELYL.

CDR3 sequence: CASRTRENYGYTF. The CDR3 nucleotides are TGTGCCAGCAGGACCAGGGAGAACTATGGCTACACCTTC. This chain links TRBV6-2 or TRBV6-3 with TRBJ1-2; TRBD1 is a possible D gene (5 bases). The CDR3 consists of 13 residues. Per germline, CDR1 MNHEY and CDR2 SVGEGT. V lost 6 bases and J lost 2, with 10 bases in between.

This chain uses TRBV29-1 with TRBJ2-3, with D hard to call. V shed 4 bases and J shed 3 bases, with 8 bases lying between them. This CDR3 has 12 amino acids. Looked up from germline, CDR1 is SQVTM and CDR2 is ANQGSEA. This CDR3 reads CSVVGGTDTQYF. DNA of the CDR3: TGCAGCGTTGTGGGCGGAACAGATACGCAGTATTTT.

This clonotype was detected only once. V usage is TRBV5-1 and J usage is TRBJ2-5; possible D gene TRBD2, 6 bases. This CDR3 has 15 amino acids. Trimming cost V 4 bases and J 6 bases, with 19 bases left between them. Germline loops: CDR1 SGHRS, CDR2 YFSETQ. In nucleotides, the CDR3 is TGCGCCAGCAGCACTACGGCGGGGTTTGTACAGACCCAGTACTTC. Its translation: CASSTTAGFVQTQYF.

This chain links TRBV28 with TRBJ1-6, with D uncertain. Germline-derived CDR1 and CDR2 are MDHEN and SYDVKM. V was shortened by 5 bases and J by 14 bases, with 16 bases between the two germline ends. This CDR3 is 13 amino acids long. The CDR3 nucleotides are TGTGCCAGCAGTCCAATCCTCCTCTCTACCCTCCACTTT. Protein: CASSPILLSTLHF.

In nucleotides, the CDR3 is TGTGCCAGCAGTTTCTTATCTTCGAGTAACACAGATACGCAGTATTTT. It yields the protein CASSFLSSSNTDTQYF. The V gene is TRBV27, the J gene TRBJ2-3; D remains ambiguous. The V and J ends lost 3 bases and 2 bases respectively, with 15 bases between them. The CDR3 is 16 residues long. Germline values: CDR1 MNHEY, CDR2 SMNVEV (reference sequence).

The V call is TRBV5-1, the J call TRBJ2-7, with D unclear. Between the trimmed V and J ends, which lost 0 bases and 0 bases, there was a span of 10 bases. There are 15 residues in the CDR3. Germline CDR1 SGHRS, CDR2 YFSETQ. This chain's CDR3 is CASSLGLESSYEQYF. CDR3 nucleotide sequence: TGCGCCAGCAGCTTGGGACTGGAAAGCTCCTACGAGCAGTACTTC. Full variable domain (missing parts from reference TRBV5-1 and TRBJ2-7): KAGVTQTPRYLIKTRGQQVTLSCSPISGHRSVSWYQQTPGQGLQFLFEYFSETQRNKGNFPGRFSGRQFSNSRSEMNVSTLELGDSALYLCASSLGLESSYEQYFGPGTRLTVT.

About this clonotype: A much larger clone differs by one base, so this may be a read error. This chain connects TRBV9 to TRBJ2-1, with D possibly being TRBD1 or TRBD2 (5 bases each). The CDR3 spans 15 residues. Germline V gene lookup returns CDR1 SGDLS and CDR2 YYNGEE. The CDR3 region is CGSSVGTIGYNEQFF. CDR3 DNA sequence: TGTGGCAGCAGCGTCGGGACGATCGGGTACAATGAGCAGTTCTTC.

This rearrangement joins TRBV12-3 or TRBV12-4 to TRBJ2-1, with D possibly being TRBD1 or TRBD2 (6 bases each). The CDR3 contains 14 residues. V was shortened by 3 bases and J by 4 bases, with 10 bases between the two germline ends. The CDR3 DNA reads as TGTGCCAGCAGTTTTAGGGGGGTATACAATGAGCAGTTCTTC. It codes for CASSFRGVYNEQFF.

The CDR3 protein is CASSYPGGANQPQHF. In DNA, the CDR3 is TGTGCCAGCAGTTACCCCGGGGGGGCGAATCAGCCCCAGCATTTT. The V and J genes are TRBV6-6 and TRBJ1-5, with D maybe TRBD1 (6 bases). The V end lost 2 bases, the J end lost 4 bases, and 12 bases lay between the germline ends. The CDR3 contains 15 residues. Germline V CDR1 and CDR2: MNHNY, SVGAGI (reference sequence).

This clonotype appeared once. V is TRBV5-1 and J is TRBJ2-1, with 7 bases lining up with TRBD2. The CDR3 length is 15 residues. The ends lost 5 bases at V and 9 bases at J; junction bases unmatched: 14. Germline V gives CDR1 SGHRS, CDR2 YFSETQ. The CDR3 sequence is CASRTSEGPKGEQFF. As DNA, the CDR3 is TGCGCCAGCAGAACTAGCGAGGGCCCGAAAGGTGAGCAGTTCTTC.

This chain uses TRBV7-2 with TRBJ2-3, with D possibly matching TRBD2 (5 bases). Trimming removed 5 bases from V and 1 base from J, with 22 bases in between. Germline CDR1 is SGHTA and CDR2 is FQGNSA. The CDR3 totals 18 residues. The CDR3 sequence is CASSLKPLGSGGTDTQYF. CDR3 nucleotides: TGTGCCAGCAGCCTCAAACCCCTCGGAAGCGGAGGCACAGATACGCAGTATTTT.

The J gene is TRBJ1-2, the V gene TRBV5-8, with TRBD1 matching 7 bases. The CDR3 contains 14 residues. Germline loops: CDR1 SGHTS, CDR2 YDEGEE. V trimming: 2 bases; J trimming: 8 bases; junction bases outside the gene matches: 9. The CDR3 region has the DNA TGTGCCAGCAGCTTAACAGGGGTAGCAGGGGGCTACACCTTC. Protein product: CASSLTGVAGGYTF.

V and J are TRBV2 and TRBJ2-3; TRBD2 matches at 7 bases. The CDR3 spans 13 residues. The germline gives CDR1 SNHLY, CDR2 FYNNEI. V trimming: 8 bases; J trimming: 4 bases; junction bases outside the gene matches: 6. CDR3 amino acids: CASPTSESDTQYF. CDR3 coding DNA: TGTGCCAGCCCAACTAGCGAGTCAGATACGCAGTATTTT.

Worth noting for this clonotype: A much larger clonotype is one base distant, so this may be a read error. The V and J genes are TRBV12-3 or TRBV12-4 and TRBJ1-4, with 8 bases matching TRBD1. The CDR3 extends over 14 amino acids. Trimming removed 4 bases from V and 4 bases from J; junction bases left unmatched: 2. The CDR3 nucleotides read TGTGCCAGCAGTTCGGGACAGGATAATGAAAAACTGTTTTTT. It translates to CASSSGQDNEKLFF.

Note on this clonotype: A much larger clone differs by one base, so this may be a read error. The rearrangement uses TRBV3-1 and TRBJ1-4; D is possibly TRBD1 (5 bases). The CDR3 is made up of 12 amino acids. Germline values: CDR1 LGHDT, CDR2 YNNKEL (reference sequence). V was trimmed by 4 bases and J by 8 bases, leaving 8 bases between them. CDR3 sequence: CASSPRQEKLFF. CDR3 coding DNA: TGTGCCAGCAGCCCCAGACAGGAAAAACTGTTTTTT.

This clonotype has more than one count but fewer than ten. The CDR3 is CASSQTGTSTNEQFF. Here the CDR3 DNA reads TGTGCCAGCAGCCAGACCGGGACTAGCACCAATGAGCAGTTCTTC. The chain employs TRBV7-9 and TRBJ2-1; 9 bases map to TRBD2. Germline V gene lookup returns CDR1 SEHNR and CDR2 FQNEAQ (reference sequence). The CDR3 runs 15 residues. Trimming cost V 5 bases and J 6 bases; bases outside gene matches: 8.